This TCR beta chain came from a study of regulatory T cells in long-lasting Graves disease. Study summary: Antithyroid drug exposure in newly diagnosed Graves' patients had lasted under 3 months.

The CDR3 has 14 residues. Trimming left V 1 base short and J 8 bases short, with 12 bases between. Germline V gives CDR1 MNHEY, CDR2 SMNVEV (reference sequence). Time point here: newly diagnosed GD, antithyroid drugs for less than 3 months. From PBMCs, RNA was extracted and then used to make the TCR library. Both iRepertoire HTBI primers and Arm-PCR of CDR3 regions were used to build the TCR beta libraries. TCRdb itself ran the multiplex PCR reads through MiXCR, one entry per CDR3 protein. The sample consists of fewer than 550,000 distinct CDR3 sequences, about 17% of them appearing once. In addition, the sample was reused for a study of T cells in Graves' hyperthyroidism and ophthalmopathy.

Sequencing was performed on peripheral blood mononuclear cells (PBMCs), taken at new diagnosis, from a patient treated with antithyroid drugs. This TCR came from a woman aged 18-29 years with Graves disease. The J gene is TRBJ2-1, the V gene TRBV27; a possible D gene is TRBD2 (6 bases). The CDR3 spells CASSLFLGGYEQFF. The CDR3 DNA is TGTGCCAGCAGTTTATTCTTAGGAGGGTATGAGCAGTTCTTC.